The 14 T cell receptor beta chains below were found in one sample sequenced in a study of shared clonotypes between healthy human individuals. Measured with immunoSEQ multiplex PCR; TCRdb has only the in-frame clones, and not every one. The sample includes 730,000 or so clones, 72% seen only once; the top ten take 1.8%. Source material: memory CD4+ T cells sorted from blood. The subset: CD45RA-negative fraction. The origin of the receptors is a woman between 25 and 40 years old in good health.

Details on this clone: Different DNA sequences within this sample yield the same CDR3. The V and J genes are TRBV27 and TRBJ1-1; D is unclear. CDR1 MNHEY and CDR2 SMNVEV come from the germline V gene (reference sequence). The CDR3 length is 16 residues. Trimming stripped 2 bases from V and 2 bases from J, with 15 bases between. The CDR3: CASSLSAAAENTEAFF. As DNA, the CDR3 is TGTGCCAGCAGTTTAAGTGCCGCGGCTGAAAACACTGAAGCTTTCTTT.

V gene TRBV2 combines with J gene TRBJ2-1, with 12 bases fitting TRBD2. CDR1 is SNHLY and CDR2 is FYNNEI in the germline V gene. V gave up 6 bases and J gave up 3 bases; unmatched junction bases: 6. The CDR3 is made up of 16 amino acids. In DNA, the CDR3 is TGTGCCAGCAGCGGGCTGACTAGCGGGAGCTACAATGAGCAGTTCTTC. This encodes CASSGLTSGSYNEQFF.

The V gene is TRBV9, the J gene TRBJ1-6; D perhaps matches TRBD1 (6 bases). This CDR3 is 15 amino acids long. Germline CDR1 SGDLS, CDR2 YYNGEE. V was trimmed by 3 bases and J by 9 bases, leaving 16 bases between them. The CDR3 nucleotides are TGTGCCAGCAGCGCGGGCGGAGGGGGAGGTTCACCCCTCCACTTT. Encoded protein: CASSAGGGGGSPLHF.

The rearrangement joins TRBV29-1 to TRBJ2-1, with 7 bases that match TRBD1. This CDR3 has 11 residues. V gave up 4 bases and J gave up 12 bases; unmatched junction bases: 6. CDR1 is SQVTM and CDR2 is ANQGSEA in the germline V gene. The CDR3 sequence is CSVATRDRQFF. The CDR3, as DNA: TGCAGCGTTGCTACAAGGGACAGGCAGTTCTTC.

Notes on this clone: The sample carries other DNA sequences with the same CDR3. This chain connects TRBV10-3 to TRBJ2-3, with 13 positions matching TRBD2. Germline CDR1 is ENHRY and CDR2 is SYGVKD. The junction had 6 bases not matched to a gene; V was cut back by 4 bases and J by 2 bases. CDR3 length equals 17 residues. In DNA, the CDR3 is TGTGCCATCAGTGGGACTAGCGGGAGTTCTCTCACAGATACGCAGTATTTT. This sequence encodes CAISGTSGSSLTDTQYF.

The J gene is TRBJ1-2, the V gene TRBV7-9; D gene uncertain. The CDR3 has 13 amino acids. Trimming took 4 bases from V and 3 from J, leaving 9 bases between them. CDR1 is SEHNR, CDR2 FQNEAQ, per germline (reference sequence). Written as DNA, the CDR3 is TGTGCCAGCAGCTGGGCAGAGGACTATGGCTACACCTTC. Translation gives CASSWAEDYGYTF.

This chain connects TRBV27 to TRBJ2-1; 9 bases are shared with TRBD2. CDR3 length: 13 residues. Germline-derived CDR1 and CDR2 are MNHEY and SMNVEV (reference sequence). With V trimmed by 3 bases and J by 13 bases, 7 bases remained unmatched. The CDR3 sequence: CASSFFAGGHQFF. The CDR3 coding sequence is TGTGCCAGCAGTTTCTTTGCGGGAGGGCACCAGTTCTTC.

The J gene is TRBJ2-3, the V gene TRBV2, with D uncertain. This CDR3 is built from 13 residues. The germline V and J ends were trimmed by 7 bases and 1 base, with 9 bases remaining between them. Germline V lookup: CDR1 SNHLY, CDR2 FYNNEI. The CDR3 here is CASIPTRTDTQYF. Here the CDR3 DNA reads TGTGCCAGCATTCCGACTCGCACAGATACGCAGTATTTT.

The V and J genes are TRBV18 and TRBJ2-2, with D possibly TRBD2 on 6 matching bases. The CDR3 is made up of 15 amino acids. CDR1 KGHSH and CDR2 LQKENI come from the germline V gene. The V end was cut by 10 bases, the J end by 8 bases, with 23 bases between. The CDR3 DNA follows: TGTGCCACCAACCCGGCTAGCGACTATACGGGGGAGCTGTTTTTT. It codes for CATNPASDYTGELFF.

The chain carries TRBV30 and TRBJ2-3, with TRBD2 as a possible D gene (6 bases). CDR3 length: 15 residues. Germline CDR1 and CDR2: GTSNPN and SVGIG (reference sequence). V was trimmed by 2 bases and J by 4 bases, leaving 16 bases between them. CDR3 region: CAWSIPGDEADTQYF. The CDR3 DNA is TGTGCCTGGAGTATCCCGGGGGACGAGGCAGATACGCAGTATTTT.

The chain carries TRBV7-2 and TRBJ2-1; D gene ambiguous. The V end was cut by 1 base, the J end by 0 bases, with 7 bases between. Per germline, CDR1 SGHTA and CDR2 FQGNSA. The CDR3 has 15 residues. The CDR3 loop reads CASSLDPYSYNEQFF. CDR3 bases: TGTGCCAGCAGCTTAGACCCGTACTCCTACAATGAGCAGTTCTTC.

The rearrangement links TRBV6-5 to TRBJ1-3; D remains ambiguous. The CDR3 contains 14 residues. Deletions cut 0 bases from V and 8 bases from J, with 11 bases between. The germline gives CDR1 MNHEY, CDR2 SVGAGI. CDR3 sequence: CASSYSSQTDTIYF. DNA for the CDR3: TGTGCCAGCAGTTACTCGAGTCAAACGGACACCATATATTTT.

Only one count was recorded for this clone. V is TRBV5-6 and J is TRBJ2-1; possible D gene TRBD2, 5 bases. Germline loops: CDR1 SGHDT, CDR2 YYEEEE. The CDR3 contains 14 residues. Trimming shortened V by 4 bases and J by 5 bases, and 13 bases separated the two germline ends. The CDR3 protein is CASSLWTGNNEQFF. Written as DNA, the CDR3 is TGTGCCAGCAGCCTGTGGACGGGAAACAATGAGCAGTTCTTC.

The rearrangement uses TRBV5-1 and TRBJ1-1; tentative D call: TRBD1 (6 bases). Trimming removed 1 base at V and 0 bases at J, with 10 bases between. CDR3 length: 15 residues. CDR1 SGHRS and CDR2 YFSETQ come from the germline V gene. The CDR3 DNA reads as TGCGCCAGCAGCTTGACAGGGCCGTTGAACACTGAAGCTTTCTTT. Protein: CASSLTGPLNTEAFF.